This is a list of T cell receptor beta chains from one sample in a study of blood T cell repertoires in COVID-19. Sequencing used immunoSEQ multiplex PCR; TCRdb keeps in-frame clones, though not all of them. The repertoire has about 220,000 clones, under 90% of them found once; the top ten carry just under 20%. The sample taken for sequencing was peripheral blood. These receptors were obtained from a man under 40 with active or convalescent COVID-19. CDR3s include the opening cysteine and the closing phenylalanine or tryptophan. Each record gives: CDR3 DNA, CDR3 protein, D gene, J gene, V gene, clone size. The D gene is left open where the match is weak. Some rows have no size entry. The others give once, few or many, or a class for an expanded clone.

TGCGCCAGCAGCTTGATGGGTAGCCAGAACACCGGGGAGCTGTTTTTT CASSLMGSQNTGELFF - TRBJ2-2 TRBV5-1 few
TGTGCCAGCTCATCCGGCTGGCCTAACCGGGACGAGCAGTACTTC CASSSGWPNRDEQYF - TRBJ2-7 TRBV18 -
TGTGCCAGCTCACAGATCGGGGTCTCCTACAATGAGCAGTTCTTC CASSQIGVSYNEQFF - TRBJ2-1 TRBV18 -
TGTGCCAGCAGCCCCCGGTCGGGGGGGGGCAGACAGCCCCAGCATTTT CASSPRSGGGRQPQHF - TRBJ1-5 TRBV7-2 -
TGTGCCAGCAGGGGAGGGCGTCGGGGCACTAATGAAAAACTGTTTTTT CASRGGRRGTNEKLFF - TRBJ1-4 TRBV19 -
TGTGCCAGCAGCGTAGAGGCAGGGCGATTCTACAATGAGCAGTTCTTC CASSVEAGRFYNEQFF - TRBJ2-1 TRBV9 -
TGTGCCAGTAGTATGGGCAGGGGCTATAACACCGGGGAGCTGTTTTTT CASSMGRGYNTGELFF - TRBJ2-2 TRBV19 -
TGTGCCAGCAGCCCAGAGGGGACCGGGGGGAATTCACCCCTCCACTTT CASSPEGTGGNSPLHF - TRBJ1-6 TRBV7-2 -
TGTGCCAGCAGTGACTCGTGGGGGGGCTACAATGAGCAGTTCTTC CASSDSWGGYNEQFF TRBD2 TRBJ2-1 TRBV6-4 -
TGCGCCAGCACCGTAGACAGGGTTGGCAATCAGCCCCAGCATTTT CASTVDRVGNQPQHF TRBD1 TRBJ1-5 TRBV10-2 -
TGTGCCAGCAGCCAGGCCGGACAGCAGAAGGGGCCCCAGCATTTT CASSQAGQQKGPQHF - TRBJ1-5 TRBV4-2 -
TGTGCCAGTAGTATAGAAGGGGATAGCAATCAGCCCCAGCATTTT CASSIEGDSNQPQHF - TRBJ1-5 TRBV19 -
TGTGCCAGCAGTTTAAGCCCCCATAGTATTAACTATGGCTACACCTTC CASSLSPHSINYGYTF - TRBJ1-2 TRBV28 -
TGTGCCAGCAGTTCAGCTCAGGGAGGAAAGAAAGGCTACACCTTC CASSSAQGGKKGYTF - TRBJ1-2 TRBV6-5 -
TGCAGCGTTCAGCACTACCGAGAGACCCAGTACTTC CSVQHYRETQYF - TRBJ2-5 TRBV29-1 -
TGTGCCAGCAGTTACACGGGAGGGTACAATGAGCAGTTCTTC CASSYTGGYNEQFF TRBD2 TRBJ2-1 TRBV6-5 -
TGTGCCAGCAGTTTGCGGGGGACCCACAACTATGGCTACACCTTC CASSLRGTHNYGYTF - TRBJ1-2 TRBV28 -
TGTGCCAGCAGTTTACAGGGGGACACTGAAGCTTTCTTT CASSLQGDTEAFF TRBD1 TRBJ1-1 TRBV28 few
TGTGCCAGCATCCAGGTGTGGCTACCCGGTAGCACAGATACGCAGTATTTT CASIQVWLPGSTDTQYF - TRBJ2-3 TRBV7-9 -
TGTGCCAGTAGTCCCTTAACGGGGTACGAGCAGTACTTC CASSPLTGYEQYF - TRBJ2-7 TRBV19 -
TGTGCCAGCAGCTTAGCGGGGACTTATAGCAATCAGCCCCAGCATTTT CASSLAGTYSNQPQHF - TRBJ1-5 TRBV7-2 -
TGTGCCAGTAGTATAGGGACAGGGTTAGCCAAAAACATTCAGTACTTC CASSIGTGLAKNIQYF TRBD1 TRBJ2-4 TRBV19 -
TGTGCCAGCAGTTTATTGGCAGCGGGCACAGATACGCAGTATTTT CASSLLAAGTDTQYF - TRBJ2-3 TRBV28 once
TGTGCCAGCAGTTTAGAGTACGGCGAGCAGTACTTC CASSLEYGEQYF - TRBJ2-7 TRBV12-3/TRBV12-4 -
TGTGCCAGCAGCCAACCCGATACTAGCGGACTCGCGTCCTACGAGCAGTACTTC CASSQPDTSGLASYEQYF TRBD2 TRBJ2-7 TRBV3-1/TRBV3-2 -
TGTGCCAGCAGTTACTCCCCCCGGGAGGGCCAAAATACAGATACGCAGTATTTT CASSYSPREGQNTDTQYF TRBD2 TRBJ2-3 TRBV6-2/TRBV6-3 -
TGTGCCAGCAGTCTCGACAGGGGTCTACTAGAGACCCAGTACTTC CASSLDRGLLETQYF TRBD1 TRBJ2-5 TRBV27 -
TGCAGTGCTAGTGGGGGCAGCTCTGGAAACACCATATATTTT CSASGGSSGNTIYF - TRBJ1-3 TRBV20-1 -
TGTGCCAGCAGTCCCGGACTAGCGGGAGGACCTCGAACCTACGAGCAGTACTTC CASSPGLAGGPRTYEQYF TRBD2 TRBJ2-7 TRBV27 -